This T cell receptor (beta chain) was captured in a study of early T cells in non-severe SARS-CoV-2 infection. Study-level information: Chains stayed unpaired after sequencing of bulk RNA from unsorted whole blood. Study-level results: Using VDJdb, the matching emphasized anti-spike CD8 responses while missing private and CD4 specificities.

This clonotype was picked up a small number of times. Its antigen remains unidentified. The germline V gene has CDR1 SGHNT and CDR2 YENEEA. The CDR3 is made up of 16 amino acids. J lost 5 bases, V lost 3 bases, and 7 bases had no gene match. Unique molecular identifiers were added to individual cDNA molecules. TCRdb re-analysed the 5' RACE reads in MiXCR, keeping a single row per CDR3 protein. The data hold tens of thousands of distinct CDR3 sequences, with under 11% observed a single time. Source: whole blood, taken at baseline. The source is an adult who was a healthcare worker with PCR-confirmed SARS-CoV-2 infection or an uninfected control (not recorded which). V gene TRBV11-3 combines with J gene TRBJ2-1; 10 nucleotides line up with TRBD2. The CDR3 coding sequence is TGTGCCAGCAGCTTCGCCTCTAGCGGGAGACACAATGAGCAGTTCTTC. Amino acid sequence: CASSFASSGRHNEQFF.